The entry that follows covers one T cell receptor beta chain sequence. Per the germline V gene, CDR1 is GTSNPN and CDR2 is SVGIG (reference sequence). The CDR3 covers 15 residues. Trimming took 2 bases from V and 3 from J, leaving 13 bases between them. The data stem from a study of blood T cell repertoires in COVID-19. Whole-study context: The analysed material was cDNA or gDNA that came from T cells, B-cell-depleted T cells, or PBMCs.

In the study's own analysis: Using reference gene primer amplification, nucleated cell counts were estimated. Assay: immunoSEQ multiplex PCR; the TCRdb copy retains only in-frame clones and omits some. Clone size and the V and J calls come from that table; the DNA yielded D and trimming. The sample contains a few hundred thousand clones, about 90% of which appear only once. Those who participated ranged in age from roughly 18 to 89 years and resided in about 24 US areas. Clinical history reported by participants formed the basis on which cohorts were assigned. The V gene is TRBV30, the J gene TRBJ1-4; D remains ambiguous. Sequencing input: PBMCs or T cells enriched from blood (not recorded which). This receptor was identified in a woman between 35 and 50 years old who had been exposed to COVID-19. CDR3 protein: CAWSYIQRPNEKLFF. CDR3 nucleotide sequence: TGTGCCTGGAGTTACATACAGCGGCCTAATGAAAAACTGTTTTTT.